Listed here is a single T cell receptor beta chain. Its antigen is not identified. This sample was included in a study of cytomegalovirus exposure and HLA in healthy donors. As for the study in general: Unique TCR beta sequences numbering about 100 million came from around 180 million T cells in an earlier analysis. Study-wide findings and caveats: When analyzed later, a missense DCLRE1C variant was found to be linked to TCR beta V- and J-gene trimming. Accounts indicate the classifier identified cytomegalovirus status with strong specificity and sensitivity.

60 Vbeta and 13 Jbeta primers were used in PCR. The method was immunoSEQ multiplex PCR; TCRdb's version includes in-frame clones alone and lacks a portion of them. Found here are some 130,000 clones, about 81% of them singletons; the top ten hold 5.9%. The V gene end was trimmed by 6 bases and the J gene end by 6 bases; junction bases not matched to a gene: 11. Germline values: CDR1 LNHDA, CDR2 SQIVND (reference sequence). The CDR3 is 14 amino acids. The sequence derives from a woman between 35 and 50 years old in good health and CMV-seropositive. This chain links TRBV19 with TRBJ2-7; 7 bases match TRBD1. What was sequenced was PBMCs. For the CDR3, the DNA is TGTGCCAGTAGCCCAGGGGGTTTTCTCGCCGAGCAGTACTTC. Its translation: CASSPGGFLAEQYF.